This is a list of T cell receptor beta chains from one sample in a study of shared clonotypes between healthy human individuals. The data were produced by immunoSEQ multiplex PCR, yet TCRdb's version contains in-frame clones alone and is incomplete. The table lists under 1 million clones, 96% of them singletons. The specimen was naive CD8+ T cells sorted from blood. Every receptor here comes from a young man in good health. Each CDR3 is given with its conserved first and last residue. The D gene is left open where the match is weak.

v_gene	j_gene	d_gene	len	CDR3nt	CDR3aa
TRBV15	TRBJ1-2	TRBD1	16	TGTGCCACCAGCAGAGACGCGGGACAGTCAATTTATGGCTACACCTTC	CATSRDAGQSIYGYTF
TRBV10-2	TRBJ2-5	-	16	TGCGCCAGCAGTGTGGGGGGCCTCCTTACCAAAGAGACCCAGTACTTC	CASSVGGLLTKETQYF
TRBV9	TRBJ2-3	-	15	TGTGCCAGCAGCGTATGGGCAGGGGACACAGATACGCAGTATTTT	CASSVWAGDTDTQYF
TRBV7-5	TRBJ2-5	-	20	TGTGCCAGAAGCTCAAGGACTAGCGGGAGGGTACATGAAAGCCAAGAGACCCAGTACTTC	CARSSRTSGRVHESQETQYF
TRBV18	TRBJ2-1	TRBD2	16	TGTGCCAGCTCACCATCAGGCGGGAGCTCCTACAATGAGCAGTTCTTC	CASSPSGGSSYNEQFF
TRBV7-2	TRBJ2-3	TRBD2	17	TGTGCCAGCAGTCGACGGGGACTAGCGGGAGATTTAGATACGCAGTATTTT	CASSRRGLAGDLDTQYF
TRBV7-9	TRBJ2-7	TRBD2	14	TGTGCCAGCAGCTCAGGACTAGCTAACTACGAGCAGTACTTC	CASSSGLANYEQYF
TRBV2	TRBJ2-7	-	13	TGTGCCAGCAGTGATAAGGTTTCCTACGAGCAGTACTTC	CASSDKVSYEQYF
TRBV7-8	TRBJ2-1	-	14	TGTGCCAGCAGCCTCGCAGGGGGGCGATGGGAGCAGTTCTTC	CASSLAGGRWEQFF
TRBV19	TRBJ2-7	TRBD2	14	TGTGCCAGTAGCTACTCCGGGACTAGCTACGAGCAGTACTTC	CASSYSGTSYEQYF
TRBV7-9	TRBJ2-3	TRBD2	18	TGTGCCAGCAGCTCCAAACCGGGACTAGAAGAAATCACAGATACGCAGTATTTT	CASSSKPGLEEITDTQYF
TRBV29-1	TRBJ2-2	-	16	TGCAGCGTTATTTTGGCTCTAGGGGCAGAGACCGGGGAGCTGTTTTTT	CSVILALGAETGELFF
TRBV27	TRBJ2-2	-	13	TGTGCCAGCAGTTGGGTTTTCACCGGGGAGCTGTTTTTT	CASSWVFTGELFF
TRBV5-1	TRBJ2-5	-	16	TGCGCCAGCAGCTTGGCCATTAACAGAAGAGAAGAGACCCAGTACTTC	CASSLAINRREETQYF
TRBV9	TRBJ1-1	-	18	TGTGCCAGCAGCCCTTTCCCAGGGGCCCCAGAGGGGAACACTGAAGCTTTCTTT	CASSPFPGAPEGNTEAFF
TRBV6-1	TRBJ1-1	-	13	TGTGCCAGCTGGTGGGGGTTGGACACTGAAGCTTTCTTT	CASWWGLDTEAFF
TRBV19	TRBJ2-2	TRBD2	15	TGTGCCAGTAGGAGGACTAGCGGGTACACCGGGGAGCTGTTTTTT	CASRRTSGYTGELFF
TRBV27	TRBJ2-1	TRBD2	15	TGTGCCAGCAGTTCCGGGGGGGGCTCCTACAATGAGCAGTTCTTC	CASSSGGGSYNEQFF
TRBV28	TRBJ2-7	TRBD1	16	TGTGCCAGCAGTTTCCTAGGAGGGACAGGGGCCTACGAGCAGTACTTC	CASSFLGGTGAYEQYF
TRBV6-5	TRBJ2-7	-	13	TGTGCCAGCAGTTGGGGGACCGCCTACGAGCAGTACTTC	CASSWGTAYEQYF
TRBV7-7	TRBJ2-1	TRBD1	14	TGTGCCAGCAGCTTAGAGGGGGCAAGGGATGAGCAGTTCTTC	CASSLEGARDEQFF
TRBV11-2	TRBJ2-5	-	13	TGTGCCAGCAGCTATGGGTTTCCGGAGACCCAGTACTTC	CASSYGFPETQYF
TRBV7-9	TRBJ2-5	-	14	TGTGCCAGCACCCCCTGGGGTCTCCAAGAGACCCAGTACTTC	CASTPWGLQETQYF
TRBV7-9	TRBJ2-5	-	14	TGTGCCAGCAGCTTAGCCGGACAGATAGAGACCCAGTACTTC	CASSLAGQIETQYF
TRBV5-1	TRBJ2-2	-	16	TGCGCCAGCAGTCTCCGGGCACCCACGAACACCGGGGAGCTGTTTTTT	CASSLRAPTNTGELFF